This T cell receptor beta chain was identified during a study of blood T cell repertoires in COVID-19 (dated by TCRdb to 2018 to 2020). For the study in its entirety: Samples from collaborators originated in the United States, Italy and Spain and spanned both the acute and convalescent phases of COVID-19. The dataset comprised deeply sampled blood TCRbeta repertoires from subjects exposed to, actively infected with, or recovered from COVID-19. The prospective study material was composed of cDNA or gDNA derived from T cells, B-cell-depleted T cells, or PBMCs. Samples came from the ongoing ImmuneRACE study (first 160 participants) plus 1,254 subjects from 6 global collaborators. Where available, HLA class I and class II types were obtained from metadata supplied by the sample provider rather than from assay-based typing. The repertoires were released in a freely available public database intended as a resource for research on the immune response to SARS-CoV-2. A de-identified subject ID, COVID-19 status, age in years and sex were almost always included in the sample metadata. Overall study outcomes, separate from this receptor: Clinical and demographic metadata were provided uncurated, with the amount varying by source and participant.

TCRbeta CDR3 regions were amplified from genomic DNA using the immunoSEQ Assay, a bias-controlled multiplex PCR. Under the source paper's analysis protocol: Within the assay, amplification of reference gene primers was used to estimate how many nucleated cells each sample contained. To quantify the absolute abundance of each unique TCRbeta CDR3 rearrangement, sequence reads were collapsed and filtered. Productive Simpson clonality was computed per sample as the square root of Simpson's diversity index over productive rearrangements. The clones in this table, taken by TCRdb from immuneACCESS, are in-frame only. Not every clone is retained; where verified, under half of the shortfall comes from an unresolved V gene, and the cause of the rest is unknown. V, J and clone size are those of that table, while D and trimming were read from the DNA. The sample table shows around 110,000 clones, and roughly 89% are seen once. Roughly 4.7% of the sample rests with the top ten.

Its CDR3 holds 14 amino acids, cysteine through phenylalanine. Only CDR3 DNA is held: 42 bases, read in frame from base 1. Relative to germline, V is 2 bases shorter and J is 3 bases shorter, with 8 bases between their ends. The germline V gene yields MNHEY for CDR1 and SVGAGI for CDR2. Comment on this clone: The antigen it recognizes is unknown. No per-base quality is available; no much larger clone lies one base away.

The collaborating institutions used their own protocols to collect whole blood in K2EDTA tubes. Collaborator samples were shipped for TCRbeta analysis as frozen whole blood, isolated PBMCs, or DNA extracted from either sample type. The V and J segments used are TRBV6-5 and TRBJ1-3; the D gene cannot be named for sure. Input material: peripheral blood. This receptor was identified in a man between 40 and 49 years old with acute or convalescent COVID-19. The CDR3 reads CASSYMQFGNTIYF. The DNA sequence follows: TGTGCCAGCAGTTACATGCAGTTTGGAAACACCATATATTTT.